Following are 4 T cell receptor beta chains from one sample sequenced in a study of T cell responses to AZD1222 COVID-19 vaccine. Sequencing used immunoSEQ multiplex PCR; TCRdb keeps in-frame clones, though not all of them. The sample includes 95,000 to 150,000 clones, roughly 86% of them seen just once. The source material was peripheral blood, sampled on day 0 of AZD1222 vaccination. The receptors were gathered from an adult in good health.

V gene TRBV6-5 combines with J gene TRBJ2-7, with D possibly being TRBD2 (6 bases). The germline V and J ends were trimmed by 0 bases and 2 bases, with 11 bases remaining between them. The CDR3 totals 15 residues. CDR1 and CDR2 (germline): MNHEY, SVGAGI. The CDR3 region has the DNA TGTGCCAGCAGTTACTCGGGGGGACTTCCCTACGAGCAGTACTTC. Its translation is CASSYSGGLPYEQYF.

The chain joins TRBV2 to TRBJ2-1; D is possibly TRBD1 (5 bases). Trimming cost V 6 bases and J 1 base, with 13 bases left between them. The CDR3 has 15 residues. In germline, CDR1 is SNHLY, CDR2 FYNNEI. The CDR3 nucleotides are TGTGCCAGCAGGAACCGACAGAAATCCTACAATGAGCAGTTCTTC. Protein product: CASRNRQKSYNEQFF.

This rearrangement joins TRBV28 to TRBJ2-3; 13 bases align to TRBD2. Germline CDR1 reads MDHEN; CDR2 reads SYDVKM. Germline trimming cut 6 bases from V and 1 base from J; bases unmatched to any gene: 4. This CDR3 spans 16 amino acids. The CDR3 nucleotides read TGTGCCAGCAGACCCGGGACTAGCGGGGGCACAGATACGCAGTATTTT. Its translation is CASRPGTSGGTDTQYF.

V is TRBV28 and J is TRBJ2-3; D is unclear. This CDR3 has 13 residues. V shed 7 bases and J shed 6 bases, with 14 bases lying between them. The germline V gene encodes CDR1 MDHEN and CDR2 SYDVKM. In DNA form, the CDR3 reads TGTGCCAGCACCATTTATTCTAGGGATACGCAGTATTTT. This codes for CASTIYSRDTQYF.